This TCR beta chain comes out of a study of T cells in Graves' hyperthyroidism and ophthalmopathy. V gave up 4 bases and J gave up 10 bases, with 20 bases separating them. In germline, CDR1 is SGHTS, CDR2 YDEGEE. This CDR3 has 14 amino acids. Researchers amplified the TCR beta CDR3 regions from RNA transcripts. HTBI primers were used for first-round RT-PCR of the TCR CDR3. TCRdb recomputed calls from the multiplex PCR reads with MiXCR, one row per CDR3 protein. This table has over 250,000 distinct CDR3 sequences, roughly an eighth appearing once. In its sample, this clonotype was seen many times. The TCR was taken from a woman in her thirties or forties with Graves' ophthalmopathy. The rearrangement uses TRBV5-8 and TRBJ1-2; a weak D match, TRBD1 (5 bases). Sample: blood. The CDR3 protein is CASSTLTGLSDYTF. The DNA for the CDR3 is TGTGCCAGCAGCACCCTCACAGGCTTATCTGACTACACCTTC. Filled out from reference TRBV5-8 and TRBJ1-2, the complete variable domain reads EAGVTQSPTHLIKTRGQQATLRCSPISGHTSVYWYQQALGLGLQFLLWYDEGEERNRGNFPPRFSGRQFPNYSSELNVNALELEDSALYLCASSTLTGLSDYTFGSGTRLTVV.